This TCR beta chain was captured by sequencing in a study of cytomegalovirus exposure and HLA in healthy donors. Study-wide results and limits: Analysis performed later showed TCR beta chains linked to HLA being more clonally expanded than equally common others.

The PCR employed 60 Vbeta primers together with 13 Jbeta primers. Generated by immunoSEQ multiplex PCR, the TCRdb table keeps only in-frame clones and is missing some. Among some 130,000 clones listed, around 70% were seen once. Germline CDR1 reads SGHNT; CDR2 reads YYREEE (reference sequence). Trimming took off 4 bases at V and 0 bases at J, with 14 bases between the two ends. The CDR3 length is 15 residues. A note on this clone: Its antigen is as yet unknown.

The rearrangement links TRBV5-4 to TRBJ2-7; D may be TRBD2 (6 bases). The source material was PBMCs. This clonotype was obtained from a male donor in good health and CMV-seronegative. The CDR3 region has the DNA TGTGCCAGCAGCGTCGGGACTCTCAGCTCCTACGAGCAGTACTTC. Protein product: CASSVGTLSSYEQYF.